This paragraph covers one TCR beta chain sequence. Its specific antigen is unknown. Base qualities are not at hand, and no much larger clone is one base apart. Per the germline V gene (reference sequence), LGHDT is the CDR1 and YNNKEL is the CDR2. Inclusive of the bounding cysteine and phenylalanine, the CDR3 is 13 residues long. The read is trimmed to its CDR3 DNA, 39 bases read in frame from base 1. The V end loses 1 base and the J end loses 4 bases, and a stretch of 8 bases separates them. The receptor library was made with RT-PCR. Sequencing instrument: Illumina HiSeq 2500. TCRdb ran its own pipeline on the public reads, namely fastp trimming at Q25 and MiXCR clone calling, and kept in-frame beta chains. CDR3 protein sequences are deduplicated, and each keeps its most common genes and DNA. The sample includes roughly 700,000 distinct CDR3 sequences, with around 13% observed a single time. The ten largest account for 5.5% to 7% of the sample.

This record belongs to a study of response to subunit inactivated influenza vaccine (dated 2018 in TCRdb). About the investigation overall: Deep quantitative profiling of the T cell receptor repertoire was used in the study to follow responses to a trivalent subunit inactivated influenza vaccine.

General study outcomes and caveats: The authors suggested that each seasonal influenza vaccination may recruit only a limited number of new T cells.

The clonotype was recovered from a man aged 50-60 years who received an inactivated influenza vaccine. Donor details come from another sample of the same person, matched by shared clones. Recombination joined TRBV3-1 with TRBJ2-7; the D gene is not confidently resolved. This sample comprised PBMCs from blood, obtained 14 to 15 days before vaccination. The base sequence is TGTGCCAGCAGCCAAGCCCAAGAATACGAGCAGTACTTC. The translation is CASSQAQEYEQYF.